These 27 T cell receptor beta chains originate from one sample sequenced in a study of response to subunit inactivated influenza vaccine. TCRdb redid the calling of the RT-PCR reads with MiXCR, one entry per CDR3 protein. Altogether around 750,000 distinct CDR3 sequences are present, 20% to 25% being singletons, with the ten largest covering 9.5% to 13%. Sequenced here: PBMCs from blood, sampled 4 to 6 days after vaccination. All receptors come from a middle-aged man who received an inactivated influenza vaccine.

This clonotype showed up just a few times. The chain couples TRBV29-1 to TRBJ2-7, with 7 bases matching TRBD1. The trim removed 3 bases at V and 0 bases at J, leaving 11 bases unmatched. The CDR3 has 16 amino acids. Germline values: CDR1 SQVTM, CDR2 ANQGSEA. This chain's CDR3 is CSVDGVRGQTSYEQYF. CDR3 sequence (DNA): TGCAGCGTTGATGGGGTGAGGGGACAGACCTCCTACGAGCAGTACTTC.

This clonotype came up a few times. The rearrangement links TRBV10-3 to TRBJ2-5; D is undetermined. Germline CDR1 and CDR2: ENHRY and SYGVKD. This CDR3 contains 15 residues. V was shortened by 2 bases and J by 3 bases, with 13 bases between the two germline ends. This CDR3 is CAISETASLEETQYF. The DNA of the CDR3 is TGTGCCATCAGTGAGACGGCCAGTCTAGAAGAGACCCAGTACTTC.

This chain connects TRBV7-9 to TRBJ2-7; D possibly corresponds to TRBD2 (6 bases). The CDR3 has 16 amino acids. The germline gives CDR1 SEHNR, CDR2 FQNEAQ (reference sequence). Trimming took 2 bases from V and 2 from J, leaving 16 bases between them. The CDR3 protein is CASSLFPRPSAYEQYF. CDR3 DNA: TGTGCCAGCAGCTTATTCCCCCGGCCTAGCGCCTACGAGCAGTACTTC.

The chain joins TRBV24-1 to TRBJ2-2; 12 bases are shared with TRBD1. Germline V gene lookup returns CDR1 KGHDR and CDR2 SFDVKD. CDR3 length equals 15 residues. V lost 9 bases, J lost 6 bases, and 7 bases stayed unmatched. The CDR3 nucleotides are TGTGCCACCCGCCCGGGACAGGGGGCGTCCGGGGAGCTGTTTTTT. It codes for CATRPGQGASGELFF.

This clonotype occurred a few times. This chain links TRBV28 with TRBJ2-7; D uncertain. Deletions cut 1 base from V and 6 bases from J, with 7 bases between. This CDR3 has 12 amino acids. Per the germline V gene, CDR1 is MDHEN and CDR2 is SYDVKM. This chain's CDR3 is CASSLSRSEQYF. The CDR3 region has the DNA TGTGCCAGCAGTTTATCGCGGAGCGAGCAGTACTTC.

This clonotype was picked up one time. CDR3 coding DNA: TGTGCCAGCAGTTACTCGGGGACTATTCGGGGTAAGCAGTTCTTC. Amino acid sequence: CASSYSGTIRGKQFF. The chain combines TRBV6-2 or TRBV6-3 with TRBJ2-1, with TRBD2 matching 7 bases. The V segment lost 0 bases and the J segment 11 bases; nucleotides outside the gene matches: 10. The CDR3 consists of 15 residues. Germline V gene sequence: CDR1 MNHEY, CDR2 SVGEGT.

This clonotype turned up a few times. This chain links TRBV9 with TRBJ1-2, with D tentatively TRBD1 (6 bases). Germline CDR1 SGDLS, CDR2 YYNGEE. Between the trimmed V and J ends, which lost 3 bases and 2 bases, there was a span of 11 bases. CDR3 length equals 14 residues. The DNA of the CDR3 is TGTGCCAGCAGCGCCGCAGGGGCCAACTATGGCTACACCTTC. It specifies CASSAAGANYGYTF.

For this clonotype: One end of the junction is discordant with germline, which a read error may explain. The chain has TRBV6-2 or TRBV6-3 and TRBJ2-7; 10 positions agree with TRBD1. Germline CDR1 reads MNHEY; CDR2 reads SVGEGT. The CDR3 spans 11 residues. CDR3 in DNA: TGTGCCAGCAGACACGACAGGGGGCATCACTTC. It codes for CASRHDRGHHF.

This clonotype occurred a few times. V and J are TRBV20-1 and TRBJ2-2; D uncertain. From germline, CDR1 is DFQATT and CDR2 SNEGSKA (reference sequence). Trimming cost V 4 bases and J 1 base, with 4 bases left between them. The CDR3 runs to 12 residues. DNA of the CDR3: TGCAGTGCTAACCGGAACACCGGGGAGCTGTTTTTT. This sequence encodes CSANRNTGELFF.

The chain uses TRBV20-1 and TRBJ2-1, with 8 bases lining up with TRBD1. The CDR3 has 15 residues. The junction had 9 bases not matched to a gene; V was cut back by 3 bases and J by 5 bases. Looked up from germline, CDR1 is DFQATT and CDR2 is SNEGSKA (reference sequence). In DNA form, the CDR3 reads TGCAGTGCTAGCTTCTGGACAGGGATTAACAATGAGCAGTTCTTC. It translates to CSASFWTGINNEQFF.

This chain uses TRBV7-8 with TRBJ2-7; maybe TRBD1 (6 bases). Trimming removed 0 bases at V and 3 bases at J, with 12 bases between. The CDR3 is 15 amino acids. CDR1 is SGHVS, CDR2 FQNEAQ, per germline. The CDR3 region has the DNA TGTGCCAGCAGCTTAGCGGGATACAGGGACTACGAGCAGTACTTC. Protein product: CASSLAGYRDYEQYF.

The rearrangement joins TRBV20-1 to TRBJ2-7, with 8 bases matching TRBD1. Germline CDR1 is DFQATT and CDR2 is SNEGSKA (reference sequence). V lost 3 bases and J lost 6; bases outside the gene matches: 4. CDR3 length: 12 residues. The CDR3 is CSARDRVAEQYF. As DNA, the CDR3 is TGCAGTGCTAGGGACAGGGTAGCCGAGCAGTACTTC.

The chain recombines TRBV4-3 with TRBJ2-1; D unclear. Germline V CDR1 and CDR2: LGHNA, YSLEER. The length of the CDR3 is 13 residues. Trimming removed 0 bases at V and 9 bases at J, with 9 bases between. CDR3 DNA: TGCGCCAGCAGCCAAGATCTTTCCAGTGAGCAGTTCTTC. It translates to CASSQDLSSEQFF.

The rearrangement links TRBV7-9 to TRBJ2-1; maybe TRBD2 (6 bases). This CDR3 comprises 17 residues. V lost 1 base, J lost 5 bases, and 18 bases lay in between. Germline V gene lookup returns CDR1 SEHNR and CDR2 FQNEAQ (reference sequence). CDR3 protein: CASSLVYGLHVDNEQFF. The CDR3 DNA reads TGTGCCAGCAGCTTAGTCTACGGACTACACGTTGACAATGAGCAGTTCTTC. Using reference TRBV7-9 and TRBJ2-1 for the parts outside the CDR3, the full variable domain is DTGVSQNPRHKITKRGQNVTFRCDPISEHNRLYWYRQTLGQGPEFLTYFQNEAQLEKSRLLSDRFSAERPKGSFSTLEIQRTEQGDSAMYLCASSLVYGLHVDNEQFFGPGTRLTVL.

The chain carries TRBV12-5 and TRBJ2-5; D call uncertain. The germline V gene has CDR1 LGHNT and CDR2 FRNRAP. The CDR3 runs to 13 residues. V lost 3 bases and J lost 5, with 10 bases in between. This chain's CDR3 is CASGFGKRETQYF. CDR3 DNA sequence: TGTGCTAGTGGTTTCGGAAAACGGGAGACCCAGTACTTC.

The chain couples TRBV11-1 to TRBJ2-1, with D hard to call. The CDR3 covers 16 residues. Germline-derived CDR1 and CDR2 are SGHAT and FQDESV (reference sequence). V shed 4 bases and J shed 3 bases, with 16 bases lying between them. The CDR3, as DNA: TGTGCCAGCAGCTCGCCCCAGTCAGGCTACTACAATGAGCAGTTCTTC. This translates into CASSSPQSGYYNEQFF.

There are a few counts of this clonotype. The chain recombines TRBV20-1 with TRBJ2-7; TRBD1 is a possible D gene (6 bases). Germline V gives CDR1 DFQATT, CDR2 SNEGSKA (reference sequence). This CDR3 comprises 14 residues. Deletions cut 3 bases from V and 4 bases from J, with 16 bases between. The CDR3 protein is CSASPIPQGYEQYF. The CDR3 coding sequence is TGCAGTGCTAGCCCAATTCCACAGGGTTACGAGCAGTACTTC.

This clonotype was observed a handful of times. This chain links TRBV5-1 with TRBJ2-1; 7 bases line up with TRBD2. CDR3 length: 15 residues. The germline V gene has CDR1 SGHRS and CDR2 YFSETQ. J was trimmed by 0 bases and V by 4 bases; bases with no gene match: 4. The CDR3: CASSKTGGSYNEQFF. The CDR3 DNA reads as TGCGCCAGCAGCAAGACGGGGGGCTCCTACAATGAGCAGTTCTTC.

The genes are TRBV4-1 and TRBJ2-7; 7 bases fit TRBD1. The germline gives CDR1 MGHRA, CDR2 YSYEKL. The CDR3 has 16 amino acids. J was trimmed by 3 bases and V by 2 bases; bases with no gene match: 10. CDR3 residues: CASSQPGQKNYYEQYF. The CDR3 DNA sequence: TGCGCCAGCAGCCAACCGGGACAGAAGAATTACTACGAGCAGTACTTC.

In DNA, the CDR3 is TGTGCCAGCAGCTTAACCTGGGACAGGACTGAAGCTTTCTTT. Translating gives CASSLTWDRTEAFF. V is TRBV7-2 and J is TRBJ1-1; 8 nucleotides align to TRBD1. Germline V gene data show CDR1 as SGHTA and CDR2 as FQGNSA. The CDR3 length is 14 residues. Trimming removed 2 bases from V and 5 bases from J; junction bases left unmatched: 4. The full variable domain, with the rest looked up from reference TRBV7-2 and TRBJ1-1, is GAGVSQSPSNKVTEKGKDVELRCDPISGHTALYWYRQSLGQGLEFLIYFQGNSAPDKSGLPSDRFSAERTGGSVSTLTIQRTQQEDSAVYLCASSLTWDRTEAFFGQGTRLTVV.

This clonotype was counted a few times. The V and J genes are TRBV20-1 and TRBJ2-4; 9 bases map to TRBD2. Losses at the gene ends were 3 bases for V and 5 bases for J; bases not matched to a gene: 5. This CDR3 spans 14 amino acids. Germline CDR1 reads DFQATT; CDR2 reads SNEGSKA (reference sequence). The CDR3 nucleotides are TGCAGTGCTAGGACCCTAGCGGGACAAAACATTCAGTACTTC. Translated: CSARTLAGQNIQYF.

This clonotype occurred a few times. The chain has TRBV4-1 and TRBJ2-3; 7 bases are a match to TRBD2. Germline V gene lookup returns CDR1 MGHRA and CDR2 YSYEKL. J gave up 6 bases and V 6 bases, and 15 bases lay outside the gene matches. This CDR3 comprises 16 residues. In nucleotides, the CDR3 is TGCGCCAGCAGACAACAAAGGGGACTACCCTTTGATACGCAGTATTTT. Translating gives CASRQQRGLPFDTQYF.

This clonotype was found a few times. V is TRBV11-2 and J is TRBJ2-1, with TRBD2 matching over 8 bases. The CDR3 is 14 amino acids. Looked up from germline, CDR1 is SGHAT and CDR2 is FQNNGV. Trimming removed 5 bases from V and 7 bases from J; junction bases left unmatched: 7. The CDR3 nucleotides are TGTGCCAGCAGCCGGGGGTCTAGCGGGAATGAGCAGTTCTTC. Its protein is CASSRGSSGNEQFF.

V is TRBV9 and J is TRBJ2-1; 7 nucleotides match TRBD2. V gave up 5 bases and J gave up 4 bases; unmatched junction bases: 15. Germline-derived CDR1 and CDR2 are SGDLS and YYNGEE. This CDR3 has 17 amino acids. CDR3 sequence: CASRGVGGGPLYNEQFF. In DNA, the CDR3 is TGTGCCAGCAGGGGAGTGGGCGGGGGACCCCTTTACAATGAGCAGTTCTTC.

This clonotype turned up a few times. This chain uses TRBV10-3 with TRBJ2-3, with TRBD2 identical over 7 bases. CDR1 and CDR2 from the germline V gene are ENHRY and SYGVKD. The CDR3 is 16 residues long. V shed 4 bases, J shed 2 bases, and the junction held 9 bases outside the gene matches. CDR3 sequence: CAISGGLLGPTDTQYF. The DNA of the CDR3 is TGTGCCATCAGTGGGGGACTATTGGGCCCCACAGATACGCAGTATTTT.

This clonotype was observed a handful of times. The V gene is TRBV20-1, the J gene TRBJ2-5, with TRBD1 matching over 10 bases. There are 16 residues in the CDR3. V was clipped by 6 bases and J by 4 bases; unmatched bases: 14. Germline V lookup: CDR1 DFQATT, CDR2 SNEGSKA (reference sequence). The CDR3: CSASGDRGRGRETQYF. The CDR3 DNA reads TGCAGTGCCTCCGGCGACAGGGGGCGAGGAAGAGAGACCCAGTACTTC.

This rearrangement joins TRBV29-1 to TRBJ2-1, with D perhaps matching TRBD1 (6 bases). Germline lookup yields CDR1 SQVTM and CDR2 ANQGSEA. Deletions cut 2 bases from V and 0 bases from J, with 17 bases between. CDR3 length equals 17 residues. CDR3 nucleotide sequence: TGCAGCGTTGAATCCGCCTTCACAGGGAGCTCCTACAATGAGCAGTTCTTC. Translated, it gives CSVESAFTGSSYNEQFF.